This T cell receptor beta chain was identified in a study of OX40 agonist ivuxolimab in advanced cancers. On the study more broadly: Previous treatment with anti-PD-1, anti-PD-L1 or anti-CTLA-4 therapy was allowed; 40% had received some.

The ends lost 2 bases at V and 1 base at J; junction bases unmatched: 16. The CDR3 is 20 residues long. Germline V CDR1 and CDR2: GTSNPN, SVGIG (reference sequence). Clones were read by immunoSEQ multiplex PCR, and TCRdb kept only the in-frame ones, dropping some. The sample lists 66,000 or so clones, about 85% occurring once. The receptor was derived from an adult with an advanced solid tumor such as melanoma, head and neck, liver or kidney cancer. J is TRBJ2-3 and V is TRBV30; the match to TRBD2 covers 12 bases. The sample here was CD4+ or CD8+ T cells sorted from blood, taken in a trial of the OX40 agonist ivuxolimab. The CDR3 protein is CAWSIRPSGRGRVGTDTQYF. CDR3 bases: TGTGCCTGGAGTATCCGGCCTAGCGGGAGGGGAAGAGTGGGCACAGATACGCAGTATTTT.